These 9 T cell receptor beta chains were sequenced from one sample in a study of beta chain features in type 1 diabetes. What was sequenced were expressed TCRB transcripts, since all of the isolated RNA had been reverse transcribed. Data came from immunoSEQ multiplex PCR; TCRdb stores just in-frame clones and leaves some out. The profile covers hundreds of thousands of clones, with approximately 31% appearing a single time and roughly 0.06% taken by the ten largest. Input material: naive CD4+ T cells from blood. These receptors were taken from a man aged 18 to 29 in good health.

The sample holds a few counts of this clone. The gene calls are TRBV30 and TRBJ2-5, with D unclear. V lost 5 bases, J lost 3 bases, and 10 bases lay in between. This CDR3 contains 12 residues. The germline V gene has CDR1 GTSNPN and CDR2 SVGIG (reference sequence). DNA of the CDR3: TGTGCCTGGGTCCGGGCCGAAGAGACCCAGTACTTC. Its translation: CAWVRAEETQYF.

In regard to this clone: Additional DNA sequences in this sample encode the identical CDR3. The genes are TRBV28 and TRBJ2-4; TRBD2 aligns across 12 bases. The V and J ends lost 5 bases and 5 bases, in that order; junction bases with no gene match: 4. The CDR3 extends over 15 amino acids. CDR1 MDHEN and CDR2 SYDVKM come from the germline V gene. CDR3 region: CASSLLAGGENIQYF. CDR3 bases: TGTGCCAGCAGTCTACTAGCGGGAGGCGAAAACATTCAGTACTTC.

The sample holds a few counts of this clone. The J gene is TRBJ2-5, the V gene TRBV30, with D tentatively TRBD1 (5 bases). The CDR3 runs 12 residues. The germline CDR1 and CDR2 sequences are GTSNPN and SVGIG (reference sequence). The germline V and J ends were trimmed by 5 bases and 4 bases, with 11 bases remaining between them. CDR3 coding DNA: TGTGCCTGGGGTAGGACACTAGAGACCCAGTACTTC. Amino acid sequence: CAWGRTLETQYF.

This clone was seen only a few times. V and J are TRBV7-9 and TRBJ2-1; D uncertain. The CDR3 extends over 11 amino acids. Germline CDR1 reads SEHNR; CDR2 reads FQNEAQ (reference sequence). With 2 bases removed from V and 10 bases from J, the gap between germline ends came to 6 bases. CDR3 region: CASSLQREQFF. CDR3 coding DNA: TGTGCCAGCAGCTTACAAAGGGAGCAGTTCTTC.

This chain links TRBV15 with TRBJ2-5; D gene uncertain. The CDR3 runs to 14 residues. CDR1 is LNHNV and CDR2 is YYDKDF in the germline V gene (reference sequence). The germline V and J ends were trimmed by 3 bases and 4 bases, with 12 bases remaining between them. CDR3 DNA: TGTGCCACCAGCAGCAGGCAGACGGTAGAGACCCAGTACTTC. This sequence encodes CATSSRQTVETQYF.

The V call is TRBV7-9, the J call TRBJ2-2; D possibly corresponds to TRBD1 (6 bases). Germline loops: CDR1 SEHNR, CDR2 FQNEAQ (reference sequence). This CDR3 is 16 amino acids long. V gave up 1 base and J gave up 1 base, with 10 bases separating them. The CDR3 sequence: CASSLVGRGNTGELFF. DNA of the CDR3: TGTGCCAGCAGCTTAGTTGGCAGGGGGAACACCGGGGAGCTGTTTTTT.

The chain links TRBV30 to TRBJ1-5; D gene unclear. The CDR3 covers 13 residues. With 5 bases removed from V and 0 bases from J, the gap between germline ends came to 8 bases. Per the germline V gene, CDR1 is GTSNPN and CDR2 is SVGIG (reference sequence). CDR3 sequence (DNA): TGTGCCTGGGAGAAAGATAGCAATCAGCCCCAGCATTTT. Translated, it gives CAWEKDSNQPQHF.

V is TRBV5-4 and J is TRBJ2-1, with 7 bases aligning to TRBD2. CDR3 size: 15 residues. V lost 0 bases to trimming and J lost 3 bases; unmatched junction nucleotides: 3. The germline V gene has CDR1 SGHNT and CDR2 YYREEE (reference sequence). This CDR3 is CASSLDSSGYNEQFF. CDR3 bases: TGTGCCAGCAGCTTGGATTCTAGCGGCTACAATGAGCAGTTCTTC.

The V gene is TRBV30, the J gene TRBJ2-3; D not resolved. Germline assignment: CDR1 GTSNPN and CDR2 SVGIG (reference sequence). This CDR3 spans 15 amino acids. The V and J ends lost 5 bases and 0 bases respectively, with 15 bases between them. The CDR3 loop is CAWGKKATSTDTQYF. Here the CDR3 DNA reads TGTGCCTGGGGAAAAAAAGCGACCAGCACAGATACGCAGTATTTT.